This T cell receptor beta chain appears in the sequencing data of a study of blood T cell repertoires in COVID-19. Study overall: From the United States, Italy and Spain came samples of acute and convalescent COVID-19. The analysed material was cDNA or gDNA that came from T cells, B-cell-depleted T cells, or PBMCs.

Data came from immunoSEQ multiplex PCR; TCRdb stores just in-frame clones and leaves some out. Of over 85,000 clones in the sample, around nine tenths are singletons; the top ten hold around 2%. Germline CDR1 and CDR2: DFQATT and SNEGSKA (reference sequence). The germline V and J ends were trimmed by 7 bases and 7 bases, with 13 bases remaining between them. The CDR3 length is 11 residues. The rearrangement joins TRBV20-1 to TRBJ1-2, with D hard to call. This clonotype was sampled from a man aged 50 to 59 with active COVID-19. Sequencing was performed on peripheral blood. The DNA of the CDR3 is TGCAGTGTGGCTTCAACGGGTGGCTACACCTTC. This sequence encodes CSVASTGGYTF.